What follows is one T cell receptor beta chain and its context. Its specificity is unknown. The time point: pretreatment peripheral blood. Patients were diagnosed with urothelial carcinoma, either locally advanced or metastatic. The entry originates in a study of PD-L1 blockade in urothelial cancer. Study-wide background: Male sex and bladder-origin urothelial cancer were recorded for about 90% of the roughly 30 patients. Findings of the study overall: Durable-benefit patients had greater expansion of tumor-associated blood clones at 3 weeks.

The CDR3 runs 15 residues. Germline-derived CDR1 and CDR2 are MNHEY and SMNVEV (reference sequence). Trimming shortened V by 7 bases and J by 3 bases, and 18 bases separated the two germline ends. Added to each PCR by spiking were synthetic TCR analog templates. Sequencing used immunoSEQ multiplex PCR; TCRdb keeps in-frame clones, though not all of them. The data hold 50,000 to 55,000 clones, with about four fifths observed a single time. Sequenced here: PBMCs, sampled around atezolizumab (anti-PD-L1) treatment. The chain has TRBV27 and TRBJ1-1, with D possibly TRBD1 on 6 matching bases. This TCR came from a man aged 45-65 years with urothelial cancer. In DNA, the CDR3 is TGTGCCAGCATCTTCCAGGGGATTAGATACACTGAAGCTTTCTTT. Amino acid sequence: CASIFQGIRYTEAFF.